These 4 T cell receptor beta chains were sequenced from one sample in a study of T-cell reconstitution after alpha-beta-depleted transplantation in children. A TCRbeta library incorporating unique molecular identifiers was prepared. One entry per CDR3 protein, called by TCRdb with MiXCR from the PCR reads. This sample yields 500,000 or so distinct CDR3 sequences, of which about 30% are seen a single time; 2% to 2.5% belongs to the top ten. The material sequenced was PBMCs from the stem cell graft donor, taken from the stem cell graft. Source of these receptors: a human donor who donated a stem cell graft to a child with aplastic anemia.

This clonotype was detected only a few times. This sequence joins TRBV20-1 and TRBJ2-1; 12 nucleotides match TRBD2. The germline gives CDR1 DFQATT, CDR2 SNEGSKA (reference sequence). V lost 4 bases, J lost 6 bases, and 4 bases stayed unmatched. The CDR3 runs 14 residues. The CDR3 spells CSATPGLAGNEQFF. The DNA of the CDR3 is TGCAGTGCTACACCGGGACTAGCGGGCAATGAGCAGTTCTTC.

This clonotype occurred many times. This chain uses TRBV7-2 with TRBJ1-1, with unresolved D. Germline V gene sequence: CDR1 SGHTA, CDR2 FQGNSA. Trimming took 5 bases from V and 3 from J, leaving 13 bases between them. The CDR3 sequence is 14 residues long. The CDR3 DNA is TGTGCCAGCAGCCGGGGTTTCGTGTACACTGAAGCTTTCTTT. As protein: CASSRGFVYTEAFF.

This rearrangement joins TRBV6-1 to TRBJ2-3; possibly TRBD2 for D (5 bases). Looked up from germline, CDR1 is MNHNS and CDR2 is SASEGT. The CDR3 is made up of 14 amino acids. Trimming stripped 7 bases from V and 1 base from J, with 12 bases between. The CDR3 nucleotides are TGTGCCAGCAATACCGACGGGGGCACAGATACGCAGTATTTT. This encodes CASNTDGGTDTQYF.

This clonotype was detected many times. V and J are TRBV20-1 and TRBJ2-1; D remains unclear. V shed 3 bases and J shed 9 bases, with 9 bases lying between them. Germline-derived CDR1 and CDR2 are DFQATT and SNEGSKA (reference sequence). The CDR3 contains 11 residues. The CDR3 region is CSASIIREQFF. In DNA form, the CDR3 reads TGCAGTGCTAGTATCATCCGTGAGCAGTTCTTC.